The subject of this entry is one T cell receptor beta chain. Its antigen is as yet unknown. The data are from a study of long-term antiretroviral therapy in people with HIV. Study-wide results and caveats: Blood in the study was drawn between the mid-2000s and the late 2010s, possibly under older ART regimens, which may be less effective than current ones.

Participants with HIV, all of them, were treated in the United States. The germline V gene has CDR1 SNHLY and CDR2 FYNNEI. The CDR3 is 16 residues long. V lost 1 base and J 0 bases, leaving 12 bases between the germline ends. Assay version v3.0 of immunoSEQ was used, and it was run at survey level. Assay used: immunoSEQ multiplex PCR; TCRdb lists only in-frame clones, some missing. In the table there are 20,000 to 30,000 clones, 86% of which are singletons. The gene calls are TRBV2 and TRBJ2-5, with no clear D. Sequencing was performed on unsorted PBMCs, taken 1.9 years after starting antiretroviral therapy. This receptor was identified in a woman aged 30 to 39 with HIV. The CDR3 DNA reads as TGTGCCAGCAGTGAAGGCCCGACCCCTTACCAAGAGACCCAGTACTTC. Translation gives CASSEGPTPYQETQYF.